The 21 T cell receptor beta chains listed next were all sequenced from one sample in a study of CD8+ T cells in alopecia areata. Investigators isolated RNA and reverse transcribed it into cDNA to act as the sequencing template. The repertoire was sequenced with immunoSEQ multiplex PCR; TCRdb's copy has only in-frame clones and lacks some. This table holds 150,000 to 200,000 clones, 55% to 65% found once. Sequences were obtained from CD4+ T cells sorted from blood. The receptors shown here come from a human donor in good health.

This chain joins TRBV30 and TRBJ2-3, with D possibly being TRBD2 (5 bases). The length of the CDR3 is 12 residues. The ends were cut back, 3 bases at V and 3 bases at J, with 7 bases in the middle. The V gene's germline CDR1 is GTSNPN and CDR2 SVGIG (reference sequence). The CDR3 DNA reads TGTGCCTGGAGCGGGATTACAGATACGCAGTATTTT. Amino acids: CAWSGITDTQYF.

CDR3 sequence (DNA): TGCAGCGTTGTTGGGATAGGGACTCCTAACACTGAAGCTTTCTTT. Translated: CSVVGIGTPNTEAFF. The rearrangement uses TRBV29-1 and TRBJ1-1, with D perhaps matching TRBD1 (5 bases). The CDR3 runs to 15 residues. The V and J ends lost 4 bases and 2 bases respectively, with 17 bases between them. Germline lookup yields CDR1 SQVTM and CDR2 ANQGSEA. The complete variable domain, with remaining parts taken from reference TRBV29-1 and TRBJ1-1, reads SAVISQKPSRDICQRGTSLTIQCQVDSQVTMMFWYRQQPGQSLTLIATANQGSEATYESGFVIDKFPISRPNLTFSTLTVSNMSPEDSSIYLCSVVGIGTPNTEAFFGQGTRLTVV.

The J gene is TRBJ2-7, the V gene TRBV6-1, with a tentative D call TRBD2 (5 bases). CDR1 is MNHNS and CDR2 is SASEGT in the germline V gene. The CDR3 has 12 residues. V lost 7 bases, J lost 6 bases, and 13 bases lay in between. The CDR3 sequence is CASTSKSGEQYF. The CDR3 bases are TGTGCCAGCACCTCGAAAAGCGGCGAGCAGTACTTC.

To note about this clone: The junction differs from germline at one of its ends, possibly a read error. The V and J genes are TRBV7-3 and TRBJ2-5; no firm D call. The CDR3 sequence is 11 residues long. CDR1 is SGHTA and CDR2 is FQGTGA in the germline V gene. In DNA, the CDR3 is TGTGCCAGCAGTTTAAAAGAGACCCAGTACTTC. It specifies CASSLKETQYF.

This sequence joins TRBV4-1 and TRBJ1-5; 7 nucleotides match TRBD1. V was clipped by 4 bases and J by 4 bases; unmatched bases: 7. The germline CDR1 and CDR2 sequences are MGHRA and YSYEKL. This CDR3 comprises 15 residues. The CDR3 sequence is CASSRVEGANQPQHF. The CDR3 DNA sequence: TGCGCCAGCAGCCGGGTAGAGGGGGCTAATCAGCCCCAGCATTTT.

The chain links TRBV5-1 to TRBJ2-7; possible D gene TRBD2, 6 bases. Germline V gives CDR1 SGHRS, CDR2 YFSETQ. Trimming shortened V by 4 bases and J by 2 bases, and 10 bases separated the two germline ends. This CDR3 contains 13 residues. The CDR3 region has the DNA TGCGCCAGCAGCCCCGGGACTCCCTACGAGCAGTACTTC. The encoded protein is CASSPGTPYEQYF.

The chain carries TRBV10-3 and TRBJ1-2; the match to TRBD1 covers 7 bases. The germline gives CDR1 ENHRY, CDR2 SYGVKD. This CDR3 comprises 15 residues. V lost 3 bases to trimming and J lost 0 bases; unmatched junction nucleotides: 4. This chain's CDR3 is CAISDPGQSNYGYTF. The DNA for the CDR3 is TGTGCCATCAGTGACCCGGGACAGTCTAACTATGGCTACACCTTC.

The chain joins TRBV5-1 to TRBJ1-3; D gene ambiguous. V gave up 0 bases and J gave up 2 bases, with 6 bases separating them. CDR1 and CDR2 (germline): SGHRS, YFSETQ. CDR3 size: 14 residues. The CDR3 spells CASSLDIAGNTIYF. The CDR3, as DNA: TGCGCCAGCAGCTTGGACATCGCTGGAAACACCATATATTTT.

The rearrangement joins TRBV5-1 to TRBJ1-1; D call uncertain. Trimming left V 4 bases short and J 1 base short, with 11 bases between. Germline V lookup: CDR1 SGHRS, CDR2 YFSETQ. The CDR3 has 14 residues. Here the CDR3 reads CASSPKTGNTEAFF. The CDR3 nucleotides read TGCGCCAGCAGCCCAAAAACCGGGAACACTGAAGCTTTCTTT.

The chain is built from TRBV11-2 and TRBJ2-2; D gene uncertain. In germline, CDR1 is SGHAT, CDR2 FQNNGV. The CDR3 runs to 15 residues. Trimming shortened V by 1 base and J by 2 bases, and 8 bases separated the two germline ends. The CDR3 here is CASSLAGRNTGELFF. CDR3 nucleotides: TGTGCCAGCAGCTTAGCGGGCAGAAACACCGGGGAGCTGTTTTTT. The full variable domain, completed using reference TRBV11-2 and TRBJ2-2, is EAGVAQSPRYKIIEKRQSVAFWCNPISGHATLYWYQQILGQGPKLLIQFQNNGVVDDSQLPKDRFSAERLKGVDSTLKIQPAKLEDSAVYLCASSLAGRNTGELFFGEGSRLTVL.

J is TRBJ1-1 and V is TRBV4-1; TRBD1 might be the D (5 bases). In germline, CDR1 is MGHRA, CDR2 YSYEKL. The CDR3 has 18 residues. V lost 1 base and J 2 bases, leaving 20 bases between the germline ends. DNA for the CDR3: TGCGCCAGCAGCCAAGTGGGTTTCGGGGGACGGTTAAACACTGAAGCTTTCTTT. It is translated as CASSQVGFGGRLNTEAFF.

The rearrangement joins TRBV2 to TRBJ2-5; D is undetermined. Looked up from germline, CDR1 is SNHLY and CDR2 is FYNNEI. This CDR3 has 12 residues. Trimming shortened V by 6 bases and J by 5 bases, and 10 bases separated the two germline ends. In nucleotides, the CDR3 is TGTGCCAGCAGGAGCAGGATCGAGACCCAGTACTTC. Its translation: CASRSRIETQYF.

The J gene is TRBJ1-2, the V gene TRBV29-1; the D gene is possibly TRBD1 (5 bases). CDR1 is SQVTM, CDR2 ANQGSEA, per germline. This CDR3 has 12 amino acids. V gave up 6 bases and J gave up 3 bases, with 11 bases separating them. CDR3 region: CSVVKGDYGYTF. The CDR3 bases are TGCAGCGTCGTCAAAGGGGACTATGGCTACACCTTC.

V usage is TRBV19 and J usage is TRBJ2-6, with D possibly being TRBD1 (6 bases). V lost 6 bases and J 2 bases, leaving 11 bases between the germline ends. The germline CDR1 and CDR2 sequences are LNHDA and SQIVND (reference sequence). This CDR3 spans 15 amino acids. The CDR3 spells CASRIQGTGANVLTF. In nucleotides, the CDR3 is TGTGCCAGTAGAATACAGGGTACTGGGGCCAACGTCCTGACTTTC.

Notes on this clone: The identical CDR3 is also encoded by other nucleotide sequences in the sample. V and J are TRBV6-5 and TRBJ2-7; D gene uncertain. Deletions cut 2 bases from V and 4 bases from J, with 6 bases between. In germline, CDR1 is MNHEY, CDR2 SVGAGI. The CDR3 is 12 residues long. CDR3: CASSYDRYEQYF. The CDR3 nucleotides read TGTGCCAGCAGTTACGACCGATACGAGCAGTACTTC.

This rearrangement joins TRBV6-6 to TRBJ2-7; D is perhaps TRBD2 (5 bases). Trimming removed 5 bases at V and 6 bases at J, with 20 bases between. Germline-derived CDR1 and CDR2 are MNHNY and SVGAGI (reference sequence). The CDR3 covers 15 residues. The CDR3 loop is CASSIPSRTGSEQYF. The DNA of the CDR3 is TGTGCCAGCAGTATTCCTTCACGGACTGGGAGCGAGCAGTACTTC.

This clone was seen a few times. The J gene is TRBJ2-3, the V gene TRBV29-1, with D perhaps matching TRBD1 (6 bases). V lost 7 bases and J lost 2, with 19 bases in between. There are 15 residues in the CDR3. Germline lookup yields CDR1 SQVTM and CDR2 ANQGSEA. The CDR3 protein is CSAQVSGQYTDTQYF. The CDR3 coding sequence is TGCAGCGCCCAAGTGTCGGGACAATACACAGATACGCAGTATTTT.

The V call is TRBV28, the J call TRBJ2-1; D gene ambiguous. Trimming took 7 bases from V and 0 from J, leaving 4 bases between them. Germline V gene sequence: CDR1 MDHEN, CDR2 SYDVKM. The CDR3 consists of 12 residues. As DNA, the CDR3 is TGTGCCAGCATGAGCTCCTACAATGAGCAGTTCTTC. Translation gives CASMSSYNEQFF. Looking up the rest from reference TRBV28 and TRBJ2-1 gives the full variable domain: DVKVTQSSRYLVKRTGEKVFLECVQDMDHENMFWYRQDPGLGLRLIYFSYDVKMKEKGDIPEGYSVSREKKERFSLILESASTNQTSMYLCASMSSYNEQFFGPGTRLTVL.

This clone has just a few counts. The chain employs TRBV18 and TRBJ2-6; 7 bases fit TRBD2. Per germline, CDR1 KGHSH and CDR2 LQKENI. Trimming at V came to 3 bases and at J to 0 bases, leaving 2 bases not matched to a gene. The CDR3 spans 16 residues. The CDR3 coding sequence is TGTGCCAGCTCACCCGGGGGGAGCTCTGGGGCCAACGTCCTGACTTTC. Its translation: CASSPGGSSGANVLTF.

This clone was recorded once. The rearrangement uses TRBV29-1 and TRBJ1-2, with TRBD1 identical over 9 bases. Unmatched junction bases numbered 7, after V lost 8 bases and J lost 0 bases. Germline lookup yields CDR1 SQVTM and CDR2 ANQGSEA. The CDR3 is 14 residues long. The CDR3 is CSLGGDRANYGYTF. The DNA for the CDR3 is TGCAGCCTTGGGGGGGACAGGGCTAACTATGGCTACACCTTC.

V is TRBV30 and J is TRBJ2-7, with TRBD1 identical over 7 bases. This CDR3 contains 14 residues. V was pared by 0 bases and J by 3 bases, with 5 bases of the junction left unmatched. CDR1 is GTSNPN, CDR2 SVGIG, per germline (reference sequence). Here the CDR3 reads CAWSVTNRGYEQYF. DNA for the CDR3: TGTGCCTGGAGTGTTACTAACAGGGGCTACGAGCAGTACTTC. The full variable domain, in which reference TRBV30 and TRBJ2-7 provide the parts outside the CDR3, is SQTIHQWPATLVQPVGSPLSLECTVEGTSNPNLYWYRQAAGRGLQLLFYSVGIGQISSEVPQNLSASRPQDRQFILSSKKLLLSDSGFYLCAWSVTNRGYEQYFGPGTRLTVT.